These T cell receptor beta chains were read from a single sample in a study of T cell repertoires in cytomegalovirus infection. In TCRdb, the reads were re-called with MiXCR into one record per CDR3 protein. This sample has around 330,000 distinct CDR3 sequences; 17% occur once, and the top ten carry around 13%. Sequencing was done on a sample of PBMCs. Receptors originate from a human donor in good health (CMV status not recorded). Some clones in this sample may be carry-over from other donors' samples. CDR3s include the opening cysteine and the closing phenylalanine or tryptophan. The D gene is left open where the match is weak. Expanded clones are given a class, and other clones once, few, many or no size at all.

cdr3_nt,cdr3_aa,cdr3_length,clone_size,v_call,j_call,d_call
TGTGCCAGCAGGGAGGGACAGGGACGTAATCAGCCGCCCCAGCATTTT,CASREGQGRNQPPQHF,16,-,TRBV6-6,TRBJ1-5,TRBD1
TGTGCCAGCAGTTACTCACACGGACAGGGGGCCTACGAGCAGTACTTC,CASSYSHGQGAYEQYF,16,few,TRBV6-2/TRBV6-3,TRBJ2-7,TRBD1
TGTGCCAGCAGCTCGTATGGGTGGGTCGACGAAATCGGAGGGGTCACAACAGATACGCAGTATTTT,CASSSYGWVDEIGGVTTDTQYF,22,-,TRBV5-8,TRBJ2-3,-
TGTGCCGCGGAGCGGGGGGGCTTAGGCAATGAGCAGTTCTTC,CAAERGGLGNEQFF,14,many,TRBV10-3,TRBJ2-1,TRBD2
TGTGCCAGCAGCCAAGATCGGGCGGGGCGCGAGCAGTACTTC,CASSQDRAGREQYF,14,-,TRBV14,TRBJ2-7,-
TGTGCCAGCAGCCAAGGGGCTCTTGCCTCCTACGAGCAGTACTTC,CASSQGALASYEQYF,15,few,TRBV3-1,TRBJ2-7,-
TGTGCCAGCAGCTCGTGGCTTAATGAAAAACTGTTTTTT,CASSSWLNEKLFF,13,many,TRBV28,TRBJ1-4,-
TGTGCCAGCAGCACCCCCGGGACAGGAGTCACAGATACGCAGTATTTT,CASSTPGTGVTDTQYF,16,-,TRBV5-4,TRBJ2-3,TRBD1
TGTGCCATCAGTGTCGGGGGAACTAGCGGGGCCGGCACAGATACGCAGTATTTT,CAISVGGTSGAGTDTQYF,18,many,TRBV10-3,TRBJ2-3,TRBD2
TGTGCCAGCAGTTCCACGACCACGACAGCCCTTAGCAATCAGCCCCAGCATTTT,CASSSTTTTALSNQPQHF,18,few,TRBV7-9,TRBJ1-5,-
TGTGCCAGCAGTTACTCGGGGCGACGGGAGGACACTGAAGCTTTCTTT,CASSYSGRREDTEAFF,16,few,TRBV6-2/TRBV6-3,TRBJ1-1,-
TGTGCCAGCAGTCCCCGGGACAGGTCCAATGAGCAGTTCTTC,CASSPRDRSNEQFF,14,few,TRBV12-3/TRBV12-4,TRBJ2-1,TRBD1
TGTACCAGCAGCTCACCTTTCGGGGGGCTGGACACTGAAGCTGTCTTT,CTSSSPFGGLDTEAVF,16,-,TRBV7-8,TRBJ1-1,-
TGTGCCAGCAGCTTAGAGGCAGGGAAAGAGACCCAGTACTTC,CASSLEAGKETQYF,14,many,TRBV7-6,TRBJ2-5,-
TGTGCCAGCAGCCGACTCCAGGGGCCGAACACTGAAGCTTTCTTT,CASSRLQGPNTEAFF,15,many,TRBV4-2,TRBJ1-1,-
TGTGCCAGTAGTCCCGGACTAGCGGGGAACTACAATGAGCAGTTCTTC,CASSPGLAGNYNEQFF,16,-,TRBV19,TRBJ2-1,TRBD2
TGTGCCAGCAGCTCGTCGGTCGGGGACTCCTACAATGAGCAGTTCTTC,CASSSSVGDSYNEQFF,16,many,TRBV7-2,TRBJ2-1,-
TGTGCCAGCAGTCGCAGACAGGCGGGCTTTGGGGAAAAACTGTTTTTT,CASSRRQAGFGEKLFF,16,many,TRBV7-2,TRBJ1-4,-
TGTGCCAGCTCACCACCGTTACAGGGGACCTCACTAGTTGCCTCCTTAAGCACAGATACGCAGTATTTT,CASSPPLQGTSLVASLSTDTQYF,23,-,TRBV18,TRBJ2-3,TRBD1
TGTGCCAGCAGTTCGATGGCCACTGAAGCTTTCTTT,CASSSMATEAFF,12,few,TRBV6-6,TRBJ1-1,-
TGTGCCAGCAGCCAAGTCGGCGGCGGGGGGGCCTACAATGAGCAGTTCTTC,CASSQVGGGGAYNEQFF,17,-,TRBV3-1,TRBJ2-1,TRBD2
TGCGCCAGCAGCCCAGGACAGGGGCACAATGAGCAGTTCTTC,CASSPGQGHNEQFF,14,-,TRBV5-1,TRBJ2-1,TRBD1
TGTGCCAGCAGTTACTTGACTCCAGGCGAGACCCAGTACTTC,CASSYLTPGETQYF,14,many,TRBV6-2/TRBV6-3,TRBJ2-5,-
TGCGCCAGCAGTTCGAGCGGGGATATCTACAATGAGCAGTTCTTC,CASSSSGDIYNEQFF,15,-,TRBV5-1,TRBJ2-1,TRBD2